Detailed here is one TCR beta chain. The data originate from a study of blood T cell repertoires in COVID-19. Study details: T cells, B-cell-depleted T cells, or PBMCs provided the cDNA or gDNA that served as material.

Original processing notes: Amplification of reference gene primers was used by the study to estimate nucleated cell counts. Assay: immunoSEQ multiplex PCR; the TCRdb copy retains only in-frame clones and omits some. V and J calls and clone size follow that table, whereas D and trimming were derived from the DNA. The data contain 35,000 to 45,000 clones, around 85% of them singletons. The CDR3 spans 18 residues. The sequenced sample consisted of peripheral blood. The J gene is TRBJ1-5, the V gene TRBV21-1. TRBV21-1 is a listed pseudogene. This receptor was taken from a human donor in a cohort sampled during active COVID-19. The CDR3 loop is CASSKMFNVYYSNQPQHF. In nucleotides, the CDR3 is TGTGCCAGCAGCAAAATGTTCAACGTCTACTATAGCAATCAGCCCCAGCATTTT.